The rows below give T cell receptor beta chains drawn from one sample of a study of regulatory T cells in long-lasting Graves disease. TCRdb independently ran MiXCR on the multiplex PCR reads; one entry per CDR3 protein. The data hold 500,000 or so distinct CDR3 sequences, with about 16% observed a single time. This sample was shared with a second study, whose subject was T cells in Graves' hyperthyroidism and ophthalmopathy.

Sequenced here: peripheral blood mononuclear cells (PBMCs), sampled at new diagnosis, from a patient treated with antithyroid drugs. Every receptor here comes from a woman aged 40 to 65 with Graves disease. CDR3s include the opening cysteine and the closing phenylalanine or tryptophan. The D gene is left open where the match is weak. Only part of the rows carry a size: once, few, many, or a class if the clone is expanded.

>NA|many|TRBJ2-5|TRBV3-1
CASSQGLETQYF
TGTGCCAGCAGCCAGGGTTTGGAGACCCAGTACTTC
>TRBD2|many|TRBJ2-7|TRBV5-1
CASSFGGATDEQYF
TGCGCCAGCAGCTTCGGGGGGGCAACTGACGAGCAGTACTTC
>TRBD1|NA|TRBJ1-2|TRBV20-1
CSARGQYYGYTF
TGCAGTGCTAGGGGACAGTACTATGGCTACACCTTC
>NA|few|TRBJ1-6|TRBV19
CASSGPSSSYNSPLHF
TGTGCCAGTAGCGGACCTTCGAGCTCCTATAATTCACCCCTCCACTTT
>TRBD2|few|TRBJ2-5|TRBV25-1
CASSEFGRGGAETQYF
TGTGCCAGCAGTGAATTTGGGCGGGGGGGCGCTGAGACCCAGTACTTC
>NA|few|TRBJ2-5|TRBV19
CASSPTDRIRGETQYF
TGTGCCAGTAGTCCAACTGACAGAATCCGGGGAGAGACCCAGTACTTC
>NA|NA|TRBJ2-2|TRBV10-1
CASITTRDPRGTGELFF
TGTGCCAGCATTACTACCCGGGACCCCCGAGGAACCGGGGAGCTGTTTTTT
>NA|few|TRBJ2-7|TRBV20-1
CSARDSGKQYF
TGCAGTGCTAGAGATTCGGGGAAGCAATACTTC
>TRBD1|NA|TRBJ1-6|TRBV7-9
CASSSGQGDPRGNSPLHF
TGCGCCAGCAGCTCCGGACAGGGCGACCCACGGGGTAATTCACCCCTCCACTTT
>NA|few|TRBJ1-2|TRBV2
CASSLEGRYTF
TGTGCCAGCAGTCTGGAAGGTCGCTACACCTTC
>TRBD2|few|TRBJ2-7|TRBV5-1
CASSLGLAGRYDEQYF
TGCGCCAGCAGCTTGGGTCTAGCGGGGAGGTACGACGAGCAGTACTTC
>TRBD2|NA|TRBJ2-2|TRBV6-1
CASRRGGALNTGELFF
TGTGCCAGCAGACGGGGGGGGGCTTTAAACACCGGGGAGCTGTTTTTT
>NA|many|TRBJ1-1|TRBV6-1
CASSDLPRNTEAFF
TGTGCCAGCAGTGATCTCCCCAGGAACACTGAAGCTTTCTTT
>TRBD1|many|TRBJ1-1|TRBV6-2/TRBV6-3
CASGGQKNTEAFF
TGTGCCAGCGGGGGACAGAAGAACACTGAAGCTTTCTTT
>TRBD1|many|TRBJ1-4|TRBV9
CASSATGQPNEKLFF
TGTGCCAGCAGCGCAACGGGACAGCCTAATGAAAAACTGTTTTTT
>NA|NA|TRBJ1-6|TRBV27
CASSLEGWGPLHF
TGTGCCAGCAGTTTAGAGGGATGGGGACCCCTCCACTTT
>NA|NA|TRBJ2-5|TRBV5-5
CASSLESVLGQTQYF
TGTGCCAGCAGCTTGGAATCTGTTCTGGGGCAGACCCAGTACTTC
>TRBD1|few|TRBJ2-1|TRBV24-1
CATSARGQGLLDEQFF
TGTGCCACCAGTGCCCGGGGACAGGGGCTCTTGGATGAGCAGTTCTTC
>NA|many|TRBJ2-3|TRBV20-1
CSASQPLASDTQYF
TGCAGTGCCTCCCAACCCTTAGCATCAGATACGCAGTATTTT
>TRBD1|many|TRBJ1-1|TRBV3-1
CASSYTGTGNTEAFF
TGTGCCAGCAGTTACACCGGGACAGGGAACACTGAAGCTTTCTTT
>NA|NA|TRBJ2-7|TRBV7-3
CASSPTGSGEQYF
TGTGCCAGCAGCCCCACAGGGTCTGGGGAGCAGTACTTC
>NA|NA|TRBJ1-5|TRBV6-2/TRBV6-3
CASSEVTELSNQPQHF
TGTGCCAGCAGTGAAGTTACGGAGCTTAGCAATCAGCCCCAGCATTTT
>NA|many|TRBJ1-2|TRBV12-3/TRBV12-4
CASSSGSANYGYTF
TGTGCCAGCAGTTCAGGGTCAGCTAACTATGGCTACACCTTC
>TRBD1|NA|TRBJ2-3|TRBV4-1
CASSRSGTGGADTQYF
TGCGCCAGCAGCCGGTCCGGGACAGGGGGCGCGGATACGCAGTATTTT
>NA|many|TRBJ2-5|TRBV29-1
CSVDWAETQYF
TGCAGCGTTGACTGGGCAGAGACCCAGTACTTC
>NA|many|TRBJ2-7|TRBV6-1
CASSGHSDYEQYF
TGTGCCAGCAGTGGTCACAGCGACTACGAGCAGTACTTC
>NA|many|TRBJ1-5|TRBV12-3/TRBV12-4
CASSLGPGGIEPQHF
TGTGCCAGCAGTTTGGGGCCGGGGGGCATTGAGCCCCAGCATTTT
>NA|few|TRBJ1-5|TRBV20-1
CSAVRGSDSNQPQHF
TGCAGTGCAGTACGGGGGTCGGATAGCAATCAGCCCCAGCATTTT
>TRBD1|many|TRBJ1-1|TRBV6-1
CASRDRASNTEAFF
TGTGCCAGCAGGGACAGGGCCTCTAACACTGAAGCTTTCTTT
>NA|many|TRBJ2-1|TRBV7-2
CASSLATGTPNSLF
TGTGCCAGCAGCTTAGCCACCGGGACTCCCAATTCCCTCTTC
>NA|NA|TRBJ2-3|TRBV27
CASCEGWGTDTQYF
TGTGCCAGCTGTGAGGGCTGGGGCACAGATACGCAGTATTTT
>NA|many|TRBJ2-3|TRBV12-3/TRBV12-4
CASSQAGTMSTDTQYF
TGTGCCAGCAGTCAGGCCGGGACCATGAGCACAGATACGCAGTATTTT
>NA|NA|TRBJ2-2|TRBV6-5
CASSYFPGPTGELFF
TGTGCCAGCAGTTACTTTCCAGGGCCCACCGGGGAGCTGTTTTTT
>NA|many|TRBJ1-5|TRBV28
CASSLGRNQPQHF
TGTGCCAGCAGTTTAGGACGGAATCAGCCCCAGCATTTT
>TRBD1|many|TRBJ2-2|TRBV5-8
CASSLGGQGRPGELFF
TGTGCCAGCAGCTTGGGTGGACAGGGGAGACCCGGGGAGCTGTTTTTT
>TRBD2|many|TRBJ2-1|TRBV6-1
CASRLGTSGGNEQFF
TGTGCCAGCAGACTCGGGACTAGCGGGGGAAATGAGCAGTTCTTC
>NA|many|TRBJ2-1|TRBV3-1
CASSQVANGRFNEQFF
TGTGCCAGCAGCCAAGTAGCGAATGGGCGATTCAATGAGCAGTTCTTC
>NA|few|TRBJ1-6|TRBV3-1
CASSQDIGLYSYNSPLHF
TGTGCCAGCAGCCAAGATATAGGGTTATACTCCTATAATTCACCCCTCCACTTT
>NA|NA|TRBJ2-2|TRBV15
CATRMSGPNTGELFF
TGTGCCACCAGGATGAGCGGACCCAACACCGGGGAGCTGTTTTTT
>TRBD1|many|TRBJ1-4|TRBV27
CASSGIRGNNEKLFF
TGTGCCAGCAGTGGAATCAGGGGGAATAATGAAAAACTGTTTTTT
>NA|few|TRBJ1-4|TRBV6-1
CASSLRGGRGNEKLFF
TGTGCCAGCAGCCTCCGCGGCGGGCGCGGTAATGAAAAACTGTTTTTT
>NA|NA|TRBJ1-1|TRBV27
CASSDGLRGNTEAFF
TGTGCCAGCAGTGATGGATTGCGCGGGAACACTGAAGCTTTCTTT
>TRBD2|many|TRBJ2-5|TRBV2
CASSEISGGLGTQYF
TGTGCCAGCAGTGAAATTAGCGGGGGTCTAGGGACCCAGTACTTC
>NA|NA|TRBJ1-2|TRBV19
CASTRGLDYGYTF
TGTGCCAGTACCCGGGGTCTTGACTATGGCTACACCTTC
>NA|few|TRBJ1-1|TRBV6-1
CATGQKGWNTEAFF
TGTGCCACCGGACAGAAGGGGTGGAACACTGAAGCTTTCTTT
>NA|NA|TRBJ2-6|TRBV3-1
CASSQPGGSGANVLTF
TGTGCCAGCAGCCAACCCGGCGGCTCTGGGGCCAACGTCCTGACTTTC
>NA|many|TRBJ2-7|TRBV5-1
CASSPGQHRLAYEQYF
TGCGCCAGCAGCCCAGGACAGCACCGACTAGCCTACGAGCAGTACTTC
>TRBD1|many|TRBJ1-1|TRBV5-1
CASSFGTANTEAFF
TGTGCCAGCAGTTTCGGGACAGCGAACACTGAAGCTTTCTTT
>TRBD1|many|TRBJ2-2|TRBV6-5
CASSYFGTANTGELFF
TGTGCCAGCAGTTATTTCGGGACAGCGAACACCGGGGAGCTGTTTTTT
>TRBD1|many|TRBJ2-1|TRBV7-9
CASSRGWDSQDEQFF
TGTGCCAGCAGCCGTGGCTGGGACAGTCAGGATGAGCAGTTCTTC
>TRBD1|many|TRBJ2-7|TRBV19
CASSIGTGGFEQYF
TGTGCCAGTAGTATCGGGACAGGGGGTTTCGAGCAGTACTTC
>NA|many|TRBJ2-1|TRBV2
CASSGMVNSLEQFF
TGTGCCAGCAGTGGGATGGTAAATAGTCTCGAGCAGTTCTTC
>NA|NA|TRBJ2-3|TRBV9
CASSTPTGTSTDTQYF
TGTGCCAGCAGCACTCCCACAGGGACTAGCACAGATACGCAGTATTTT
>TRBD2|many|TRBJ2-2|TRBV2
CASSGAAGVNTGELFF
TGTGCCAGCAGTGGGGCAGCGGGGGTGAACACCGGGGAGCTGTTTTTT
>TRBD2|many|TRBJ2-2|TRBV7-9
CASSGTSGSLGELFF
TGTGCCAGCAGCGGGACTAGCGGATCCCTCGGGGAGCTGTTTTTT